A single sample gave rise to the 30 T cell receptor beta chains below, sequenced in a study of control samples from healthy donors and cancer patients. Generated by immunoSEQ multiplex PCR, the TCRdb table keeps only in-frame clones and is missing some. Counted here are about 49,000 clones, more than 90% occurring once; the ten biggest clones make up 0.65% to 0.95%. Sequencing was done on a sample of PBMCs. The receptors shown here come from a man aged 30-40 years with colorectal cancer.

The chain combines TRBV24-1 with TRBJ2-7; D not resolved. The germline V and J ends were trimmed by 3 bases and 7 bases, with 9 bases remaining between them. CDR1 and CDR2 (germline): KGHDR, SFDVKD. This CDR3 is built from 12 residues. This CDR3 reads CATSDDAREQYF. As DNA, the CDR3 is TGTGCCACCAGTGATGACGCGAGGGAGCAGTACTTC.

The chain employs TRBV19 and TRBJ2-3; D is unresolved. Looked up from germline, CDR1 is LNHDA and CDR2 is SQIVND (reference sequence). Deletions cut 2 bases from V and 8 bases from J, with 8 bases between. The CDR3 is made up of 12 amino acids. DNA of the CDR3: TGTGCCAGTAGTATAACCACCGGTACGCAGTATTTT. It translates to CASSITTGTQYF.

This chain links TRBV6-5 with TRBJ1-1; a possible D gene is TRBD1 (5 bases). Germline CDR1 is MNHEY and CDR2 is SVGAGI. This CDR3 region has 14 residues. Trimming took 6 bases from V and 0 from J, leaving 11 bases between them. The CDR3 DNA is TGTGCCAGCAGGGACATCAACATGAACACTGAAGCTTTCTTT. Translating gives CASRDINMNTEAFF.

The table lists this clone with a count of one. This chain links TRBV4-2 with TRBJ1-5; TRBD1 agrees at 8 bases. The V gene's germline CDR1 is LGHNA and CDR2 YNFKEQ. V dropped 0 bases and J dropped 4; count of bases not matched to a gene: 8. This CDR3 contains 17 residues. The CDR3 loop is CASSQDGSTGENQPQHF. Here the CDR3 DNA reads TGTGCCAGCAGCCAAGACGGATCGACAGGGGAGAATCAGCCCCAGCATTTT.

This rearrangement joins TRBV30 to TRBJ1-1; D remains ambiguous. This CDR3 has 14 residues. Trimming removed 0 bases at V and 1 base at J, with 9 bases between. Germline assignment: CDR1 GTSNPN and CDR2 SVGIG (reference sequence). The DNA for the CDR3 is TGTGCCTGGAGTGTTGAAAGGACGAACACTGAAGCTTTCTTT. The encoded protein is CAWSVERTNTEAFF.

The V call is TRBV27, the J call TRBJ1-2; D not certain. There are 14 residues in the CDR3. The V end was cut by 5 bases, the J end by 5 bases, with 15 bases between. Germline V gene sequence: CDR1 MNHEY, CDR2 SMNVEV (reference sequence). The CDR3 region has the DNA TGTGCCAGCAGTCGTACACTGGGGAGTTATGGCTACACCTTC. Its translation: CASSRTLGSYGYTF.

The genes are TRBV5-5 and TRBJ2-1, with TRBD2 matching 9 bases. Germline V gene data show CDR1 as SGHKS and CDR2 as YYEKEE (reference sequence). The CDR3 has 20 amino acids. Trimming at V came to 4 bases and at J to 8 bases, leaving 25 bases not matched to a gene. This CDR3 reads CASSREGRGRASGDLDEQFF. CDR3 in DNA: TGTGCCAGCAGCCGGGAGGGGAGGGGCCGGGCTAGCGGGGATCTGGATGAGCAGTTCTTC.

V is TRBV5-1 and J is TRBJ2-3; 9 nucleotides line up with TRBD2. The V segment lost 7 bases and the J segment 1 base; nucleotides outside the gene matches: 10. The CDR3 extends over 16 amino acids. The germline CDR1 and CDR2 sequences are SGHRS and YFSETQ. The DNA for the CDR3 is TGCGCCAGCGAATATATCGCTAGCGGGGGCACAGATACGCAGTATTTT. Its protein is CASEYIASGGTDTQYF.

The chain joins TRBV2 to TRBJ1-2, with TRBD1 identical over 7 bases. The J segment lost 8 bases and the V segment lost 1 base, leaving 10 bases of the junction unmatched. The CDR3 length is 15 residues. The germline gives CDR1 SNHLY, CDR2 FYNNEI. CDR3 protein: CASSEVRAPGGGYTF. Here the CDR3 DNA reads TGTGCCAGCAGTGAAGTCCGGGCTCCAGGGGGGGGCTACACCTTC.

The chain carries TRBV9 and TRBJ2-2; perhaps TRBD2 as D (5 bases). From germline, CDR1 is SGDLS and CDR2 YYNGEE. V lost 0 bases to trimming and J lost 0 bases, with 12 bases between them. This CDR3 is 17 amino acids long. CDR3 DNA: TGTGCCAGCAGCGTAGAAACCGACGGGGCGAACACCGGGGAGCTGTTTTTT. Its translation is CASSVETDGANTGELFF. Filled out from reference TRBV9 and TRBJ2-2, the complete variable domain reads DSGVTQTPKHLITATGQRVTLRCSPRSGDLSVYWYQQSLDQGLQFLIQYYNGEERAKGNILERFSAQQFPDLHSELNLSSLELGDSALYFCASSVETDGANTGELFFGEGSRLTVL.

The genes are TRBV15 and TRBJ2-2, with 10 nucleotides matching TRBD2. Germline CDR1 LNHNV, CDR2 YYDKDF (reference sequence). CDR3 size: 19 residues. The V gene end was trimmed by 0 bases and the J gene end by 3 bases; junction bases not matched to a gene: 10. The CDR3 region is CATSRDKSGGALDTGELFF. The CDR3 DNA reads as TGTGCCACCAGCAGAGATAAGAGCGGGGGGGCCTTGGACACCGGGGAGCTGTTTTTT.

This chain connects TRBV19 to TRBJ1-2; D may be TRBD1 (6 bases). Germline V gives CDR1 LNHDA, CDR2 SQIVND (reference sequence). This CDR3 region has 14 residues. With 5 bases removed from V and 14 bases from J, the gap between germline ends came to 24 bases. CDR3 coding DNA: TGTGCCAGTAGTCCCCAAACTACAGGGCCCCCGCCGACCTTC. Residues: CASSPQTTGPPPTF. The whole variable domain, remainder taken from reference TRBV19 and TRBJ1-2, is DGGITQSPKYLFRKEGQNVTLSCEQNLNHDAMYWYRQDPGQGLRLIYYSQIVNDFQKGDIAEGYSVSREKKESFPLTVTSAQKNPTAFYLCASSPQTTGPPPTFGSGTRLTVV.

The V call is TRBV6-5, the J call TRBJ1-1; D may be TRBD1 (6 bases). V was trimmed by 7 bases and J by 3 bases, leaving 9 bases between them. CDR1 and CDR2 from the germline V gene are MNHEY and SVGAGI. The CDR3 consists of 12 residues. The CDR3 sequence is CASKDRYTEAFF. CDR3 nucleotide sequence: TGTGCCAGCAAAGACAGGTACACTGAAGCTTTCTTT.

The chain joins TRBV11-3 to TRBJ2-2; D gene unclear. The CDR3 is 14 amino acids. V lost 5 bases to trimming and J lost 6 bases, with 13 bases between them. Looked up from germline, CDR1 is SGHNT and CDR2 is YENEEA. This CDR3 reads CASSPAVGSGELFF. CDR3 in DNA: TGTGCCAGCAGCCCGGCGGTCGGCTCCGGGGAGCTGTTTTTT.

The rearrangement joins TRBV3-1 (or the pseudogene TRBV3-2) to TRBJ1-2; 7 bases are shared with TRBD1. This CDR3 is 14 amino acids long. J lost 5 bases, V lost 4 bases, and 7 bases had no gene match. Germline CDR1 is LGHDT and CDR2 is YNNKEL (reference sequence). The CDR3 nucleotides are TGTGCCAGCAGCCCCACGCGGGACAGATATGGCTACACCTTC. Protein product: CASSPTRDRYGYTF.

This chain connects TRBV7-9 to TRBJ2-6, with a weak D call TRBD2 (6 bases). The CDR3 spans 18 residues. The germline CDR1 and CDR2 sequences are SEHNR and FQNEAQ (reference sequence). V shed 0 bases and J shed 1 base, with 13 bases lying between them. The CDR3 reads CASSLAGPGTSGANVLTF. In DNA form, the CDR3 reads TGTGCCAGCAGCTTAGCGGGCCCCGGGACTTCTGGGGCCAACGTCCTGACTTTC.

The V gene is TRBV11-2, the J gene TRBJ2-7; D gene uncertain. In germline, CDR1 is SGHAT, CDR2 FQNNGV. Trimming stripped 1 base from V and 6 bases from J, with 10 bases between. The CDR3 extends over 13 amino acids. CDR3 bases: TGTGCCAGCAGCTTAGTTGCAGGTAGCGAGCAGTACGTC. It is translated as CASSLVAGSEQYV.

A word on this clone: Distinct nucleotide sequences in the sample also encode this CDR3. The chain carries TRBV5-4 and TRBJ1-6, with D perhaps matching TRBD1 (6 bases). Germline V gene lookup returns CDR1 SGHNT and CDR2 YYREEE (reference sequence). CDR3 length: 13 amino acids. V gave up 4 bases and J gave up 9 bases, with 11 bases separating them. The CDR3 nucleotides are TGTGCCAGCAGCCAGGGGTGGGGTTCACCCCTCCACTTT. Protein product: CASSQGWGSPLHF.

The J gene is TRBJ2-2, the V gene TRBV5-6, with D hard to call. The CDR3 spans 14 residues. V lost 0 bases, J lost 7 bases, and 10 bases lay in between. Germline lookup yields CDR1 SGHDT and CDR2 YYEEEE. CDR3 in DNA: TGTGCCAGCAGCTTGGTGGGCAGCCTCGGGGAGCTGTTTTTT. Its translation: CASSLVGSLGELFF. The full variable domain, with the rest looked up from reference TRBV5-6 and TRBJ2-2, is DAGVTQSPTHLIKTRGQQVTLRCSPKSGHDTVSWYQQALGQGPQFIFQYYEEEERQRGNFPDRFSGHQFPNYSSELNVNALLLGDSALYLCASSLVGSLGELFFGEGSRLTVL.

The chain has TRBV14 and TRBJ2-7; D uncertain. This CDR3 is 13 amino acids long. Germline V gene data show CDR1 as SGHDN and CDR2 as FVKESK. The V end was cut by 0 bases, the J end by 6 bases, with 9 bases between. As DNA, the CDR3 is TGTGCCAGCAGCCAAGAGGGGTCGTCCGAGCAGTACTTC. This codes for CASSQEGSSEQYF.

The rearrangement uses TRBV7-9 and TRBJ2-5, with no clear D. V was trimmed by 5 bases and J by 2 bases, leaving 6 bases between them. Germline V gene data show CDR1 as SEHNR and CDR2 as FQNEAQ (reference sequence). This CDR3 spans 12 amino acids. This CDR3 is CASSPMQETQYF. CDR3 DNA: TGTGCCAGCAGCCCTATGCAAGAGACCCAGTACTTC.

V and J are TRBV5-1 and TRBJ1-5; weak D call: TRBD1 (5 bases). The CDR3 is 16 amino acids. Per the germline V gene, CDR1 is SGHRS and CDR2 is YFSETQ. V lost 4 bases and J 0 bases, leaving 14 bases between the germline ends. The CDR3 sequence is CASSPYGGYSNQPQHF. The DNA of the CDR3 is TGCGCCAGCAGCCCTTACGGGGGATATAGCAATCAGCCCCAGCATTTT.

This rearrangement joins TRBV4-3 to TRBJ1-5; tentatively, D is TRBD1 (6 bases). Germline V CDR1 and CDR2: LGHNA, YSLEER. The CDR3 spans 17 residues. V lost 2 bases to trimming and J lost 4 bases, with 18 bases between them. For the CDR3, the DNA is TGCGCCAGCAGCCAACCTACTCACAGGGTGAGGAATCAGCCCCAGCATTTT. As protein: CASSQPTHRVRNQPQHF.

The rearrangement joins TRBV6-1 to TRBJ2-7, with D possibly being TRBD1 or TRBD2 (5 bases each). The CDR3 has 16 amino acids. Per germline, CDR1 MNHNS and CDR2 SASEGT. The V end was cut by 0 bases, the J end by 11 bases, with 23 bases between. CDR3 region: CASSEAPPGTSGQEYF. As DNA, the CDR3 is TGTGCCAGCAGTGAAGCCCCACCGGGAACTTCGGGGCAGGAGTACTTC.

The rearrangement joins TRBV6-5 to TRBJ2-3; D perhaps matches TRBD1 (5 bases). The germline CDR1 and CDR2 sequences are MNHEY and SVGAGI. This CDR3 region has 15 residues. V was trimmed by 2 bases and J by 1 base, leaving 10 bases between them. Here the CDR3 DNA reads TGTGCCAGCAGTTACCAGCCGACAGGCACAGATACGCAGTATTTT. It specifies CASSYQPTGTDTQYF.

This chain connects TRBV19 to TRBJ2-6; 9 nucleotides match TRBD1. V shed 5 bases and J 2 bases; nucleotides not matched to a gene: 10. Germline assignment: CDR1 LNHDA and CDR2 SQIVND (reference sequence). The CDR3 sequence is 18 residues long. The CDR3 nucleotides are TGTGCCAGTAGTTCCCGGACAGGGGAATCGACTGGGGCCAACGTCCTGACTTTC. Translating it yields CASSSRTGESTGANVLTF.

The chain employs TRBV6-1 and TRBJ2-6, with D hard to call. V was trimmed by 0 bases and J by 4 bases, leaving 7 bases between them. This CDR3 is 15 amino acids long. In germline, CDR1 is MNHNS, CDR2 SASEGT. The CDR3 bases are TGTGCCAGCAGTGAAGCTGGGGTCGGGGCCAACGTCCTGACTTTC. Translating gives CASSEAGVGANVLTF.

The rearrangement joins TRBV9 to TRBJ2-6; 7 bases map to TRBD1. V shed 4 bases and J 1 base; nucleotides not matched to a gene: 14. Germline CDR1 and CDR2: SGDLS and YYNGEE. The CDR3 runs 19 residues. Here the CDR3 reads CASSPYRQGTLSGANVLTF. Here the CDR3 DNA reads TGTGCCAGCAGCCCTTATAGACAGGGTACTTTATCTGGGGCCAACGTCCTGACTTTC.

The rearrangement uses TRBV12-3 or TRBV12-4 and TRBJ1-3; D remains unclear. V was cut by 5 bases and J by 7 bases, with 9 bases left in between. The length of the CDR3 is 12 residues. This CDR3 is CASSTTGNTIYF. The CDR3 nucleotides are TGTGCCAGCAGTACTACCGGGAACACCATATATTTT.

V gene TRBV19 combines with J gene TRBJ1-3; D is unclear. Germline-derived CDR1 and CDR2 are LNHDA and SQIVND (reference sequence). The CDR3 loop spans 14 amino acids. The V end was cut by 5 bases, the J end by 0 bases, with 8 bases between. CDR3 sequence: CASSESDSGNTIYF. The CDR3 DNA reads TGTGCCAGTAGTGAAAGCGACTCTGGAAACACCATATATTTT.